Sequencing of this TCR beta chain was carried out in a study of regulatory T cells in long-lasting Graves disease (dated by TCRdb to 2020 to 2023). Some background on the complete study: Antithyroid drugs had been taken for less than 3 months by newly diagnosed Graves' disease patients. TCR sequencing covered 13 persistent and approximately 20 newly diagnosed Graves' disease patients, some 35 samples in total. The study took place in China and was registered as a clinical trial. This study used TCR sequencing and RNA sequencing of peripheral blood to compare persistent Graves' disease patients against newly diagnosed Graves' disease patients.

The study at large found these results: The authors noted that the small sample size was a limitation that may lower accuracy. Persistent patients shared more public clonotypes among themselves (roughly 2,700) than newly diagnosed patients did (about 970). Lower TCR Shannon entropy and fewer highly expanded clones were observed in persistent Graves' disease patients than in newly diagnosed patients, which suggested clonal expansion. Sequencing and analysis were restricted to the TCR beta chain. Preferential use of TRBV28, TRBJ1-2 and TRBJ2-5 was observed in persistent disease, whereas TRBV20-1 and TRBJ2-1 were favored in newly diagnosed disease. The study examined only peripheral blood because the primary lesion, thyroid tissue, could not be accessed.

Reading from cysteine to phenylalanine, the CDR3 counts 13 amino acids. Left in the record is the CDR3 DNA by itself, 39 bases read in frame from the first base. The germline V gene encodes CDR1 MNHEY and CDR2 SVGAGI. V and J lose 0 bases and 8 bases, and a span of 10 bases separates them. Library construction relied on multiplex PCR. For sequencing, an Illumina HiSeq 4000 was employed. CDR3 regions were amplified by Arm-PCR with iRepertoire HTBI primers to construct TCR beta libraries. Before sequencing, the PCR products underwent gel purification. As for the original processing: A total of around 59 TRBV and under 15 TRBJ segments were identified across samples and were used for gene usage analysis of CDR3 amino acid clonotypes. COPE and FqMerger were used to merge the filtered high-quality paired reads into contigs. Contigs were aligned with BLAST to IMGT TRBV, TRBD and TRBJ reference genes, and CDR3 was defined per IMGT. Highly expanded clones were defined as clonotypes with a frequency above 0.1%. Shannon entropy was used to measure repertoire diversity, and the Gini coefficient was used to measure V-J evenness. A clonotype was considered public if more than one individual shared it. Using fastp at Q25 and MiXCR, TCRdb reprocessed the public reads and kept productive beta chains. Identical CDR3 protein sequences are pooled into one entry, listed with their most common genes and DNA. These V and J calls rely on TCRdb rather than the paper's analysis. The sample table holds some 500,000 distinct CDR3 sequences, of which approximately 16% were seen once. In total, the top ten clones hold 25% of the sample.

This sample's time point label indicates: newly diagnosed GD, antithyroid drugs for less than 3 months. For both TCR sequencing and RNA sequencing, RNA was extracted from PBMCs in TRIzol. The diagnosis of Graves' disease followed American Thyroid Association guidelines. Patients for the study were recruited at an endocrinology department in Xi'an, China. From each patient, about 8.9 milliliters of peripheral blood was collected into an EDTA anticoagulant tube. Ficoll Paque Plus density gradient separation was used to isolate PBMCs, and no further T cell sorting was done. An Agilent 2100 Bioanalyzer and agarose gel were used to check RNA quality, and a NanoDrop 2000 was used to measure RNA concentration. In its sample, this clonotype was seen a few times. Its target antigen remains unknown. Within one base of it there is no much larger clone, and no base qualities were kept. These data were also reused for a study on T cells in Graves' hyperthyroidism and ophthalmopathy. The second study's authors report: Graves' hyperthyroidism was defined as stable when no progression to ophthalmopathy occurred over 18 months of follow-up. Hyperthyroidism patients were newly diagnosed, had a disease duration of under 2 months, and were aged 18 to 65 years. Patients with uncontrolled infections, other autoimmune diseases, pregnancy or lactation were excluded. Diagnoses were established on the basis of clinical symptoms, serum thyroxine and TRAb, thyroid ultrasound, and orbital computed tomography. For the first round of RT-PCR on the TCR CDR3, the HTBI primer set was used together with the Qiagen OneStep RT-PCR kit. Most expanded thyroid clonotypes (frequency above 0.001) were also found in blood, which suggests that blood repertoires may mirror thyroid immune responses. Ophthalmopathy was separated from stable hyperthyroidism by a 13 V-J signature model, with 87.88% sensitivity and approximately 81% specificity obtained in cross-validation and 80%/75% obtained in testing. In validation, the model predicted progression to ophthalmopathy a median of roughly 6.5 months before onset, with 70% to 71% sensitivity and around 76% specificity. To identify TCR V-J signatures that set the groups apart, the researchers used a discovery cohort of about a hundred patients, made up of 40 to 45 with Graves' ophthalmopathy and 57 with stable Graves' hyperthyroidism. Prospective prediction of ophthalmopathy was tested in an independent validation cohort consisting of some 20 hyperthyroidism patients and some 17 patients who later progressed to ophthalmopathy. The roughly 94 discovery patients were randomly split 7:3 into training and test sets. Thyroid tissue and blood T-cell repertoires from over 5 Graves' hyperthyroidism patients were also compared in the study. After blood sampling, hyperthyroidism patients were treated with methimazole at a starting dose of 30 mg daily, and ophthalmopathy patients were treated with high-dose intravenous methylprednisolone. The libraries were constructed in a second round of multiplex PCR and then size-selected and purified. The libraries were sequenced on an Illumina HiSeq2000 using paired-end 100 bp reads. SOAPnuke was used to process the raw data, with reads discarded if the reads contained adapters or uncalled bases, had a mean Phred below 15, or lacked an exact constant-primer or identifier match. High-quality paired reads were merged with COPE v1.2.5, and unique nucleotide sequences were defined as clonotypes. Clonotypes were aligned to IMGT TRBV, TRBD and TRBJ reference segments using MiTCR v1.1. Only V-J combinations with frequency above 0.0001, covering about 99% of repertoires, were analysed. A TCS score was defined as the ratio of F50 (clonal expansion) to E x V (chaos), with BLOSUM62-based TCRdist applied between CDR3 peptides within each V-J. Welch's t-statistics and random forest reduced fewer than 550 V-J features to 10 to 15, which were used in a naive Bayes classifier (R e1071). No statistical method was used to fix the sample size in advance, and group allocation was not hidden from the investigators. The paper describes TCR Vbeta CDR3 sequencing of 140 or so peripheral blood samples, made up of approximately 40 ophthalmopathy patients, around 73 hyperthyroidism patients and roughly 17 progressor patients.

The origin of this receptor is a woman aged 35 to 59 with Graves disease. Donor details come from another sample of the same person, matched by shared clones. This chain is built from TRBV6-5 and TRBJ1-2, with no reliable assignment of the D segment. Here the sequenced sample was peripheral blood mononuclear cells (PBMCs), taken at new diagnosis, from a patient treated with antithyroid drugs. The CDR3 region reads CASSYSWGGGYTF. The DNA is as follows: TGTGCCAGCAGTTACTCGTGGGGTGGCGGCTACACCTTC.